The 28 T cell receptor beta chains reported below all come from one sample, sequenced in a study of blood T cells in healthy people across ages. The authors ran a second PCR of about 6 to 11 cycles using a sample-barcoded 5' primer and a J-beta primer mix. TCRdb re-called the 5' RACE reads with MiXCR, one entry per CDR3 protein. The table includes roughly 1,800,000 distinct CDR3 sequences, 49% detected once. The sequenced sample consisted of blood. The source is a woman in her thirties or forties in good health.

The chain has TRBV12-3 or TRBV12-4 and TRBJ2-3; 9 positions agree with TRBD2. Germline trimming cut 6 bases from V and 3 bases from J; bases unmatched to any gene: 7. The CDR3 runs to 15 residues. The CDR3 coding sequence is TGTGCCAGCAGGATAGCGGGGGTGACGACAGATACGCAGTATTTT. This sequence encodes CASRIAGVTTDTQYF.

This clonotype appeared a few times. The chain carries TRBV24-1 and TRBJ2-3; no clear D gene. V gave up 1 base and J gave up 2 bases, with 3 bases separating them. The CDR3 has 13 residues. CDR1 and CDR2 (germline): KGHDR, SFDVKD. The CDR3: CATSDFSTDTQYF. The CDR3 region has the DNA TGTGCCACCAGTGATTTTTCCACAGATACGCAGTATTTT.

The chain carries TRBV20-1 and TRBJ2-6; tentatively, D is TRBD1 (6 bases). Germline assignment: CDR1 DFQATT and CDR2 SNEGSKA (reference sequence). This CDR3 has 17 residues. With 4 bases removed from V and 3 bases from J, the gap between germline ends came to 19 bases. CDR3 protein: CSAIDRLSVVGANVLTF. The CDR3 DNA is TGCAGTGCTATAGACAGGCTGTCTGTGGTTGGGGCCAACGTCCTGACTTTC.

This clonotype was picked up many times. The chain is built from TRBV20-1 and TRBJ1-4; TRBD1 is a possible D gene (5 bases). Germline CDR1 DFQATT, CDR2 SNEGSKA (reference sequence). CDR3 length equals 16 residues. Deletions cut 4 bases from V and 4 bases from J, with 19 bases between. The CDR3 sequence: CSATHPPPGINEKLFF. The DNA of the CDR3 is TGCAGTGCTACCCACCCCCCCCCAGGGATTAATGAAAAACTGTTTTTT.

The chain joins TRBV29-1 to TRBJ1-4; 8 bases are shared with TRBD1. CDR3 length: 12 residues. V shed 3 bases, J shed 8 bases, and the junction held 2 bases outside the gene matches. CDR1 is SQVTM, CDR2 ANQGSEA, per germline. The CDR3 region is CSVDGQGEKLFF. CDR3 in DNA: TGCAGCGTTGATGGACAGGGAGAAAAACTGTTTTTT.

This clonotype was counted between two and nine times. The chain is built from TRBV4-1 and TRBJ1-2, with D unclear. V dropped 0 bases and J dropped 8 bases, with 4 bases sitting between them. This CDR3 comprises 11 residues. The germline V gene has CDR1 MGHRA and CDR2 YSYEKL. The CDR3 nucleotides read TGCGCCAGCAGCCAAGAAACAGGCTACACCTTC. Its translation: CASSQETGYTF.

The chain has TRBV5-6 and TRBJ2-1, with 7 bases identical to TRBD1. Losses at the gene ends were 0 bases for V and 9 bases for J; bases not matched to a gene: 6. CDR3 size: 14 residues. Germline CDR1 and CDR2: SGHDT and YYEEEE. CDR3 loop: CASSLVLGGGEQFF. CDR3 DNA sequence: TGTGCCAGCAGCTTGGTTTTAGGGGGCGGTGAGCAGTTCTTC.

This clonotype showed up many times. The junction does not match germline at one end; this may be a read error. V and J are TRBV5-1 and TRBJ2-5; TRBD1 matches 7 bases. The CDR3 is made up of 14 amino acids. Germline CDR1 is SGHRS and CDR2 is YFSETQ. The CDR3 loop reads CASSPGQVQETQYF. DNA for the CDR3: TGTGCCAGCAGTCCCGGACAGGTACAAGAGACCCAGTACTTC.

This chain joins TRBV5-1 and TRBJ2-3, with D perhaps matching TRBD1 (6 bases). Looked up from germline, CDR1 is SGHRS and CDR2 is YFSETQ. Deletions cut 4 bases from V and 4 bases from J, with 13 bases between. This CDR3 region has 14 residues. DNA for the CDR3: TGCGCCAGCAGCCCCGGGACACAGGCAGATACGCAGTATTTT. Its protein is CASSPGTQADTQYF.

The gene calls are TRBV29-1 and TRBJ2-7, with 8 bases lining up with TRBD2. The closer fit of TRBJ2-5 to the DNA end suggests the J call may be wrong. The CDR3 covers 12 residues. The germline V gene encodes CDR1 SQVTM and CDR2 ANQGSEA. CDR3 in amino acids: CSVENSGATQYF. The DNA of the CDR3 is TGCAGCGTTGAAAATAGCGGGGCGACCCAGTACTTC.

Only a few counts were recorded for this clonotype. The chain combines TRBV10-3 with TRBJ2-1, with D perhaps TRBD1 or TRBD2 (6 bases each). The V gene lost 2 bases and the J gene lost 4 bases, with 15 bases spanning the gap. The germline gives CDR1 ENHRY, CDR2 SYGVKD. The CDR3 sequence is 16 residues long. The CDR3 DNA is TGTGCCATCAGTGAGAATACGGGGGCCTCTTACAATGAGCAGTTCTTC. It codes for CAISENTGASYNEQFF.

This clonotype was counted between two and nine times. This chain uses TRBV20-1 with TRBJ1-1; D remains ambiguous. The V end lost 0 bases, the J end lost 5 bases, and 13 bases lay between the germline ends. The germline gives CDR1 DFQATT, CDR2 SNEGSKA (reference sequence). There are 14 residues in the CDR3. CDR3 protein: CSARDQAVGTEAFF. The CDR3 nucleotides are TGCAGTGCTAGAGATCAAGCGGTTGGGACTGAAGCTTTCTTT.

This clonotype has just a few counts. The V call is TRBV20-1, the J call TRBJ1-4; no reliable D call. The V gene lost 5 bases and the J gene lost 0 bases, with 13 bases spanning the gap. The CDR3 runs 15 residues. Germline V gene lookup returns CDR1 DFQATT and CDR2 SNEGSKA (reference sequence). The CDR3 region is CSAPGYSSTNEKLFF. For the CDR3, the DNA is TGCAGTGCTCCTGGATACAGCTCAACTAATGAAAAACTGTTTTTT.

The chain links TRBV5-1 to TRBJ2-3; possible D gene TRBD2, 6 bases. CDR1 SGHRS and CDR2 YFSETQ come from the germline V gene. The CDR3 covers 10 residues. Between the trimmed V and J ends, which lost 5 bases and 11 bases, there was a span of 9 bases. The CDR3 here is CASRGEVQYF. DNA for the CDR3: TGCGCCAGCAGAGGGGAGGTGCAGTATTTT.

This clonotype was observed a few times. The chain uses TRBV6-5 and TRBJ1-2, with 10 bases lining up with TRBD1. V shed 7 bases, J shed 2 bases, and the junction held 4 bases outside the gene matches. Germline values: CDR1 MNHEY, CDR2 SVGAGI. The CDR3 has 14 residues. This CDR3 reads CASKETGGNYGYTF. The CDR3, as DNA: TGTGCCAGCAAAGAGACAGGGGGCAACTATGGCTACACCTTC.

This clonotype occurred a few times. The chain recombines TRBV12-5 with TRBJ1-2, with D tentatively TRBD1 (5 bases). The CDR3 consists of 13 residues. Germline-derived CDR1 and CDR2 are LGHNT and FRNRAP. The germline V and J ends were trimmed by 3 bases and 7 bases, with 12 bases remaining between them. CDR3 loop: CASGFLGTGGYTF. The CDR3 DNA reads as TGTGCTAGTGGTTTCTTGGGGACCGGTGGCTACACCTTC.

The rearrangement links TRBV9 to TRBJ2-5; a weak D match, TRBD1 (6 bases). Germline V gene sequence: CDR1 SGDLS, CDR2 YYNGEE. The CDR3 has 13 residues. V was cut by 7 bases and J by 1 base, with 11 bases left in between. CDR3 protein: CASATGIQETQYF. In DNA form, the CDR3 reads TGTGCCAGCGCCACAGGGATCCAAGAGACCCAGTACTTC. The full variable domain, in which reference TRBV9 and TRBJ2-5 provide the parts outside the CDR3, is DSGVTQTPKHLITATGQRVTLRCSPRSGDLSVYWYQQSLDQGLQFLIQYYNGEERAKGNILERFSAQQFPDLHSELNLSSLELGDSALYFCASATGIQETQYFGPGTRLLVL.

The chain combines TRBV7-3 with TRBJ2-5; 9 bases match TRBD1. The CDR3 runs 16 residues. V dropped 5 bases and J dropped 2; count of bases not matched to a gene: 9. Germline lookup yields CDR1 SGHTA and CDR2 FQGTGA. The DNA for the CDR3 is TGTGCCAGCAGCCCAGGGGTCGGGACAGGGCAAGAGACCCAGTACTTC. It codes for CASSPGVGTGQETQYF.

The rearrangement links TRBV9 to TRBJ2-3; no definite D call. V lost 2 bases to trimming and J lost 3 bases, with 10 bases between them. Germline V gene lookup returns CDR1 SGDLS and CDR2 YYNGEE. The CDR3 is 14 residues long. DNA of the CDR3: TGTGCCAGCAGCGTTACCCGGGCTACAGATACGCAGTATTTT. It yields the protein CASSVTRATDTQYF.

V is TRBV7-2 and J is TRBJ2-5, with D possibly matching TRBD2 (6 bases). Germline values: CDR1 SGHTA, CDR2 FQGNSA. The CDR3 is 17 amino acids. Trimming took off 1 base at V and 1 base at J, with 16 bases between the two ends. For the CDR3, the DNA is TGTGCCAGCAGCTTAGGGCCGCGGGGTTCGGGCCAAGAGACCCAGTACTTC. Residues: CASSLGPRGSGQETQYF.

This clonotype was seen just once. The rearrangement links TRBV25-1 to TRBJ1-6; D is undetermined. Germline V gene sequence: CDR1 MGHDK, CDR2 SYGVNS. Trimming shortened V by 1 base and J by 12 bases, and 10 bases separated the two germline ends. CDR3 size: 13 residues. The CDR3 loop reads CASSEFGPQPLHF. The CDR3 region has the DNA TGTGCCAGCAGTGAATTCGGACCTCAACCCCTCCACTTT.

This chain uses TRBV7-9 with TRBJ1-1; no clear D. Germline CDR1 reads SEHNR; CDR2 reads FQNEAQ (reference sequence). This CDR3 has 13 residues. The ends were cut back, 4 bases at V and 0 bases at J, with 6 bases in the middle. The CDR3 protein is CASSCNMNTEAFF. The CDR3, as DNA: TGTGCCAGCAGCTGTAACATGAACACTGAAGCTTTCTTT.

The rearrangement links TRBV5-1 to TRBJ1-2; the D is unclear. V was pared by 0 bases and J by 7 bases, with 13 bases between. The CDR3 contains 14 residues. The germline V gene has CDR1 SGHRS and CDR2 YFSETQ. The CDR3 is CASSLGGQSGGYTF. CDR3 DNA: TGCGCCAGCAGCTTGGGTGGTCAAAGCGGTGGCTACACCTTC. The full variable domain, rest sourced from reference TRBV5-1 and TRBJ1-2, is KAGVTQTPRYLIKTRGQQVTLSCSPISGHRSVSWYQQTPGQGLQFLFEYFSETQRNKGNFPGRFSGRQFSNSRSEMNVSTLELGDSALYLCASSLGGQSGGYTFGSGTRLTVV.

This clonotype has just a few counts. The V gene is TRBV20-1, the J gene TRBJ2-5; TRBD2 matches 10 bases. The DNA end favors TRBJ2-7, so the J call may be wrong. The CDR3 is 16 amino acids. Germline CDR1 and CDR2: DFQATT and SNEGSKA (reference sequence). The CDR3 is CSAVGRGLAQGYEQYF. The CDR3 nucleotides read TGCAGTGCTGTGGGGCGGGGACTAGCGCAGGGCTACGAGCAGTACTTC.

This clonotype was counted only a few times. This sequence joins TRBV20-1 and TRBJ2-7; D might be TRBD1 (5 bases). Germline V CDR1 and CDR2: DFQATT, SNEGSKA (reference sequence). The CDR3 sequence is 13 residues long. V lost 3 bases and J 6 bases, leaving 15 bases between the germline ends. Here the CDR3 reads CSASLHQGAEQYF. The CDR3 nucleotides are TGCAGTGCTAGCCTCCATCAAGGGGCCGAGCAGTACTTC.

This clonotype has just a few counts. The CDR3 nucleotides are TGTGCCAGCAGCAGTCCTGGTAGCGAGCAGTACTTC. Its translation: CASSSPGSEQYF. The chain links TRBV6-2 or TRBV6-3 to TRBJ2-5; no definite D call. TRBJ2-7 explains the end of the DNA better; the J call may be wrong. This CDR3 region has 12 residues. Germline CDR1 MNHEY, CDR2 SVGEGT.

This clonotype was seen only a few times. The chain is built from TRBV7-9 and TRBJ2-1, with 7 bases that match TRBD1. The V and J ends lost 10 bases and 2 bases, in that order; junction bases with no gene match: 14. From germline, CDR1 is SEHNR and CDR2 FQNEAQ (reference sequence). The CDR3 is 16 residues long. The CDR3 nucleotides are TGTGCCACCCCAGGGGCAGACAGGGACCCCTACAATGAGCAGTTCTTC. Translating it yields CATPGADRDPYNEQFF. Combining the CDR3 with reference TRBV7-9 and TRBJ2-1 gives the whole variable domain DTGVSQNPRHKITKRGQNVTFRCDPISEHNRLYWYRQTLGQGPEFLTYFQNEAQLEKSRLLSDRFSAERPKGSFSTLEIQRTEQGDSAMYLCATPGADRDPYNEQFFGPGTRLTVL.

This clonotype has just a few counts. The chain joins TRBV7-2 to TRBJ2-7; 8 bases align to TRBD2. The CDR3 length is 14 residues. V trimming: 5 bases; J trimming: 7 bases; junction bases outside the gene matches: 10. Germline assignment: CDR1 SGHTA and CDR2 FQGNSA. The CDR3 DNA is TGTGCCAGCAGCACCTTAGCGGGGCCGGGAGAGCAGTACTTC. The encoded protein is CASSTLAGPGEQYF. The full variable domain, completed using reference TRBV7-2 and TRBJ2-7, is GAGVSQSPSNKVTEKGKDVELRCDPISGHTALYWYRQSLGQGLEFLIYFQGNSAPDKSGLPSDRFSAERTGGSVSTLTIQRTQQEDSAVYLCASSTLAGPGEQYFGPGTRLTVT.